Below, 27 T cell receptor beta chains from the same sample are listed, as sequenced in a study of blood T cells in healthy people across ages. PCR was performed a second time for about 7 to 11 cycles using a sample-barcoded 5' primer and a J-beta primer mix. Using its own MiXCR run on the 5' RACE reads, TCRdb lists one record per CDR3 protein. The sample holds roughly 1,300,000 distinct CDR3 sequences, around 59% seen once. The sample comprised blood. The receptors come from a man aged 18 to 30 in good health.

The rearrangement uses TRBV4-2 and TRBJ1-2; D call uncertain. The CDR3 has 15 residues. Germline V gives CDR1 LGHNA, CDR2 YNFKEQ. Deletions cut 0 bases from V and 4 bases from J, with 12 bases between. CDR3 protein: CASSQDEGAFYGYTF. The CDR3 coding sequence is TGTGCCAGCAGCCAAGATGAGGGAGCCTTCTATGGCTACACCTTC.

The gene calls are TRBV20-1 and TRBJ2-7, with 12 bases aligning to TRBD2. Germline V lookup: CDR1 DFQATT, CDR2 SNEGSKA (reference sequence). The length of the CDR3 is 15 residues. V was pared by 0 bases and J by 4 bases, with 4 bases of the junction left unmatched. CDR3 DNA: TGCAGTGCTAGAGATTCACTAGCGGGGGGTTACGAGCAGTACTTC. Its translation: CSARDSLAGGYEQYF.

This clonotype showed up just a few times. The chain links TRBV20-1 to TRBJ2-4; D is uncertain. The J call is in doubt because the DNA end fits TRBJ2-7 better. Germline CDR1 and CDR2: DFQATT and SNEGSKA (reference sequence). CDR3 length equals 13 residues. CDR3 bases: TGCAGTGTGCGTCCTCTTAACTACTACGAGCAGTACTTC. Translation: CSVRPLNYYEQYF.

J is TRBJ2-1 and V is TRBV27; D ambiguous. V was clipped by 3 bases and J by 6 bases, with 12 bases between them. Germline V gene lookup returns CDR1 MNHEY and CDR2 SMNVEV (reference sequence). There are 14 residues in the CDR3. The CDR3 loop is CASSFVPLGNEQFF. The DNA of the CDR3 is TGTGCCAGCAGTTTTGTTCCTCTGGGCAATGAGCAGTTCTTC.

V is TRBV7-9 and J is TRBJ2-7; 13 positions match TRBD2. From germline, CDR1 is SEHNR and CDR2 FQNEAQ (reference sequence). This CDR3 contains 15 residues. V was clipped by 5 bases and J by 7 bases; unmatched bases: 8. CDR3 in amino acids: CASSPRTSGRGEQYF. CDR3 DNA: TGTGCCAGCAGCCCCCGGACTAGCGGGAGAGGAGAGCAGTACTTC.

The chain employs TRBV2 and TRBJ2-4; D might be TRBD1 (6 bases). Germline lookup yields CDR1 SNHLY and CDR2 FYNNEI. This CDR3 comprises 14 residues. Trimming cost V 4 bases and J 6 bases, with 13 bases left between them. Here the CDR3 reads CASSVESRGNIQYF. The CDR3, as DNA: TGTGCCAGCAGTGTCGAATCCAGGGGAAACATTCAGTACTTC.

This rearrangement joins TRBV7-9 to TRBJ2-5, with unresolved D. CDR1 SEHNR and CDR2 FQNEAQ come from the germline V gene (reference sequence). Trimming took off 6 bases at V and 9 bases at J, with 11 bases between the two ends. CDR3 length: 11 amino acids. In DNA form, the CDR3 reads TGTGCCAGCAGTTATGGCCCAGCCCAGTACTTC. This codes for CASSYGPAQYF.

The chain recombines TRBV5-5 with TRBJ1-5, with D tentatively TRBD1 (6 bases). The CDR3 totals 15 residues. Germline V CDR1 and CDR2: SGHKS, YYEKEE (reference sequence). Trimming stripped 1 base from V and 3 bases from J, with 11 bases between. The CDR3 coding sequence is TGTGCCAGCAGCTTGTGGGGGCAGGACAATCAGCCCCAGCATTTT. It codes for CASSLWGQDNQPQHF.

The CDR3 loop is CSARDYRDKKDNEQYF. The CDR3 DNA reads as TGCAGTGCTAGAGATTACCGGGACAAAAAGGACAACGAGCAGTACTTC. The chain joins TRBV20-1 to TRBJ2-7; tentative D call: TRBD1 (6 bases). Germline values: CDR1 DFQATT, CDR2 SNEGSKA (reference sequence). The CDR3 contains 16 residues. The ends were cut back, 0 bases at V and 5 bases at J, with 20 bases in the middle.

This clonotype was counted only a few times. V and J are TRBV10-3 and TRBJ2-5; 7 bases line up with TRBD2. Germline V lookup: CDR1 ENHRY, CDR2 SYGVKD. This CDR3 contains 16 residues. V shed 8 bases and J 11 bases; nucleotides not matched to a gene: 23. DNA of the CDR3: TGTGCCATCCAACCAACCCTAGCGGCCTCTAGGTATGAGCAGTACTTC. It is translated as CAIQPTLAASRYEQYF.

This sequence joins TRBV7-2 and TRBJ2-3, with no clear D. The CDR3 consists of 14 residues. V was cut by 6 bases and J by 4 bases, with 14 bases left in between. The V gene's germline CDR1 is SGHTA and CDR2 FQGNSA. The CDR3 DNA reads TGTGCCAGCAGGGAAACCGGGCCGTCAGATACGCAGTATTTT. Translating it yields CASRETGPSDTQYF.

This clonotype was counted between two and nine times. V gene TRBV12-3 or TRBV12-4 combines with J gene TRBJ2-2; tentative D call: TRBD1 (6 bases). This CDR3 contains 14 residues. Trimming cost V 5 bases and J 3 bases, with 10 bases left between them. The CDR3, as DNA: TGTGCCAGCAGTCCCGAGGGGGACACCGGGGAGCTGTTTTTT. Protein product: CASSPEGDTGELFF.

This clonotype appeared a few times. The CDR3, as DNA: TGTGCCAGCAGCCCGAGCGGGCCGACCCCCTACGAGCAGTACTTC. It specifies CASSPSGPTPYEQYF. This rearrangement joins TRBV7-9 to TRBJ2-7, with TRBD2 as a possible D gene (6 bases). Per the germline V gene, CDR1 is SEHNR and CDR2 is FQNEAQ (reference sequence). The CDR3 spans 15 residues. The V end lost 5 bases, the J end lost 2 bases, and 16 bases lay between the germline ends. The full variable domain, completed using reference TRBV7-9 and TRBJ2-7, is DTGVSQNPRHKITKRGQNVTFRCDPISEHNRLYWYRQTLGQGPEFLTYFQNEAQLEKSRLLSDRFSAERPKGSFSTLEIQRTEQGDSAMYLCASSPSGPTPYEQYFGPGTRLTVT.

This clonotype has just a few counts. The chain couples TRBV28 to TRBJ1-2, with no clear D. The CDR3 sequence is 13 residues long. Germline V CDR1 and CDR2: MDHEN, SYDVKM. The ends were cut back, 5 bases at V and 4 bases at J, with 11 bases in the middle. The CDR3 DNA is TGTGCCAGCAGTCTCCAGGATCCCTATGGCTACACCTTC. Translation: CASSLQDPYGYTF.

The chain uses TRBV20-1 and TRBJ2-5; 7 bases are a match to TRBD2. Looked up from germline, CDR1 is DFQATT and CDR2 is SNEGSKA (reference sequence). V shed 7 bases, J shed 2 bases, and the junction held 19 bases outside the gene matches. The CDR3 is made up of 17 amino acids. Here the CDR3 reads CSVEILHERDIQETQYF. The CDR3 DNA reads TGCAGTGTGGAGATCCTGCATGAGCGGGATATACAAGAGACCCAGTACTTC.

This rearrangement joins TRBV28 to TRBJ2-7; 8 nucleotides line up with TRBD1. Germline V gene sequence: CDR1 MDHEN, CDR2 SYDVKM. V lost 10 bases, J lost 2 bases, and 4 bases stayed unmatched. This CDR3 contains 12 residues. DNA of the CDR3: TGTGCCACCTGGACAGGGACCTACGAGCAGTACTTC. It is translated as CATWTGTYEQYF.

V usage is TRBV21-1 and J usage is TRBJ1-4; TRBD1 was called by the table and not checked on the DNA. TRBV21-1 is annotated as a pseudogene. This CDR3 has 15 amino acids. CDR3 region: CASSNPGHLEEKLFF. CDR3 bases: TGTGCCAGCAGCAACCCGGGACACCTCGAGGAAAAACTGTTTTTT.

This chain joins TRBV7-2 and TRBJ2-5, with 12 positions matching TRBD2. The J call may be wrong; the DNA end is better matched by TRBJ2-7. This CDR3 is 15 amino acids long. The V gene's germline CDR1 is SGHTA and CDR2 FQGNSA. CDR3 in DNA: TGTGCCAGCAGCAGTAAACTAGCGGGAGGACACGAGCAGTACTTC. Its translation: CASSSKLAGGHEQYF.

The chain combines TRBV20-1 with TRBJ2-1; 7 bases map to TRBD2. The CDR3 contains 17 residues. V shed 5 bases, J shed 6 bases, and the junction held 19 bases outside the gene matches. Germline assignment: CDR1 DFQATT and CDR2 SNEGSKA (reference sequence). For the CDR3, the DNA is TGCAGTGCTCTCAACCCCGGACTAGTTGGTGGCGGCAATGAGCAGTTCTTC. This encodes CSALNPGLVGGGNEQFF.

The chain uses TRBV7-6 and TRBJ1-4; 7 nucleotides align to TRBD1. The CDR3 totals 16 residues. Germline trimming cut 5 bases from V and 0 bases from J; bases unmatched to any gene: 6. CDR1 and CDR2 from the germline V gene are SGHVS and FNYEAQ. In nucleotides, the CDR3 is TGTGCCAGCAGCCACAAGACAGGGCCAACTAATGAAAAACTGTTTTTT. This gives the protein CASSHKTGPTNEKLFF.

J is TRBJ2-5 and V is TRBV6-5; the D gene is possibly TRBD2 (6 bases). This CDR3 contains 17 residues. Germline lookup yields CDR1 MNHEY and CDR2 SVGAGI. The V gene lost 0 bases and the J gene lost 5 bases, with 19 bases spanning the gap. The CDR3 region is CASSYSREIAAWETQYF. DNA of the CDR3: TGTGCCAGCAGTTACTCCCGGGAGATCGCGGCTTGGGAGACCCAGTACTTC.

The chain employs TRBV3-1 and TRBJ1-2, with a weak D call TRBD1 (5 bases). V was cut by 1 base and J by 4 bases, with 13 bases left in between. CDR1 is LGHDT, CDR2 YNNKEL, per germline (reference sequence). The CDR3 runs to 15 residues. DNA for the CDR3: TGTGCCAGCAGCCAAGTAAAGGGGTCCCCCTATGGCTACACCTTC. It specifies CASSQVKGSPYGYTF.

This clonotype occurred once. This rearrangement joins TRBV11-2 to TRBJ2-3; D is tentatively TRBD1 or TRBD2 (5 bases each). V lost 5 bases to trimming and J lost 4 bases, with 19 bases between them. Germline values: CDR1 SGHAT, CDR2 FQNNGV. This CDR3 has 16 residues. Here the CDR3 reads CASSTLRGSDADTQYF. CDR3 DNA sequence: TGTGCCAGCAGCACCCTCCGGGGCTCTGACGCAGATACGCAGTATTTT. Full variable domain (missing parts from reference TRBV11-2 and TRBJ2-3): EAGVAQSPRYKIIEKRQSVAFWCNPISGHATLYWYQQILGQGPKLLIQFQNNGVVDDSQLPKDRFSAERLKGVDSTLKIQPAKLEDSAVYLCASSTLRGSDADTQYFGPGTRLTVL.

As to this clonotype: Since a much larger clone is just one base distant, this may be a read error. This chain links TRBV6-6 with TRBJ1-3; 7 nucleotides align to TRBD1. CDR3 length: 16 residues. CDR1 and CDR2 (germline): MNHNY, SVGAGI (reference sequence). The CDR3 DNA follows: TGTGCCAGCAGTTTAACAGGGGCGAGCTCTGGAAACACCATACATTTT. It yields the protein CASSLTGASSGNTIHF.

Only a few counts were recorded for this clonotype. The chain links TRBV4-3 to TRBJ2-2; D uncertain. The V gene lost 1 base and the J gene lost 0 bases, with 9 bases spanning the gap. This CDR3 contains 16 residues. CDR1 is LGHNA and CDR2 is YSLEER in the germline V gene. As DNA, the CDR3 is TGCGCCAGCAGCCAAGGGCAACCGGCGAACACCGGGGAGCTGTTTTTT. Residues: CASSQGQPANTGELFF.

This clonotype was seen repeatedly, ten times or more. V usage is TRBV7-9 and J usage is TRBJ2-7; D unresolved. Trimming took 1 base from V and 3 from J, leaving 7 bases between them. The CDR3 runs to 13 residues. CDR1 SEHNR and CDR2 FQNEAQ come from the germline V gene (reference sequence). CDR3 DNA sequence: TGTGCCAGCAGCTTAGGGAATTTCTACGAGCAGTACTTC. Protein sequence: CASSLGNFYEQYF. Combining the CDR3 with reference TRBV7-9 and TRBJ2-7 gives the whole variable domain DTGVSQNPRHKITKRGQNVTFRCDPISEHNRLYWYRQTLGQGPEFLTYFQNEAQLEKSRLLSDRFSAERPKGSFSTLEIQRTEQGDSAMYLCASSLGNFYEQYFGPGTRLTVT.

The chain has TRBV6-5 and TRBJ2-1, with 10 nucleotides matching TRBD2. Germline values: CDR1 MNHEY, CDR2 SVGAGI. The CDR3 contains 12 residues. The ends lost 5 bases at V and 12 bases at J; junction bases unmatched: 4. As DNA, the CDR3 is TGTGCCAGCAGTCCCACTAGCGGGGTGCAGTTCTTC. It yields the protein CASSPTSGVQFF.